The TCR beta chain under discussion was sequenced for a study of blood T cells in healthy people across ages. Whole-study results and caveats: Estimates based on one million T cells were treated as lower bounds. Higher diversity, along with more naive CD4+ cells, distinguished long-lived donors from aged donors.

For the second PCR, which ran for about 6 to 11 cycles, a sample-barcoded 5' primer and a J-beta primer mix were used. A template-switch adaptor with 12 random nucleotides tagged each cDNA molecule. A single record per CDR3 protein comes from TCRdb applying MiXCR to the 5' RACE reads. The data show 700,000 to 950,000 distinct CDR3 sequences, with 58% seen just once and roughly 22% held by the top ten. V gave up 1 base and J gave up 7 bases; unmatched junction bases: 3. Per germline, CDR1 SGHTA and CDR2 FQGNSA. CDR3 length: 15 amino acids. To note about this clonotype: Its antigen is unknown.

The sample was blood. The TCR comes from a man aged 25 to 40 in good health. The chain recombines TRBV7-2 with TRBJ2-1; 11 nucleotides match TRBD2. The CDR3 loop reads CASSLVASGGNEQFF. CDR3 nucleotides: TGTGCCAGCAGCTTAGTGGCTAGCGGGGGGAATGAGCAGTTCTTC.